This T cell receptor beta chain was sequenced for a study of coeliac disease. Study as a whole: High-resolution HLA typing was lacking; TRBV7-2 bias was queried instead. Study-level points and caveats: Intraepithelial and lamina propria fractions were not highly pure, so cross-contamination was possible. TRB repertoires were largely private, with most amino acid sequences found in only one sample. Control samples showed higher TRB and TRG clonality than intraepithelial and lamina propria samples in active celiac disease.

On this clone itself: What it binds is unknown.

Generated by immunoSEQ multiplex PCR, the TCRdb table keeps only in-frame clones and is missing some. The sample has over 6,500 clones; 60% to 80% are singletons. Germline lookup yields CDR1 SGHAT and CDR2 FQNNGV. The CDR3 is made up of 14 amino acids. V gave up 5 bases and J gave up 4 bases; unmatched junction bases: 7. This chain links TRBV11-2 with TRBJ1-2; 7 bases map to TRBD1. The specimen was lamina propria lymphocytes from the gut. This TCR was recovered from a young woman with active celiac disease. In DNA form, the CDR3 reads TGTGCCAGCAGCCCGGACCGGGACAGCTATGGCTACACCTTC. Translation gives CASSPDRDSYGYTF.